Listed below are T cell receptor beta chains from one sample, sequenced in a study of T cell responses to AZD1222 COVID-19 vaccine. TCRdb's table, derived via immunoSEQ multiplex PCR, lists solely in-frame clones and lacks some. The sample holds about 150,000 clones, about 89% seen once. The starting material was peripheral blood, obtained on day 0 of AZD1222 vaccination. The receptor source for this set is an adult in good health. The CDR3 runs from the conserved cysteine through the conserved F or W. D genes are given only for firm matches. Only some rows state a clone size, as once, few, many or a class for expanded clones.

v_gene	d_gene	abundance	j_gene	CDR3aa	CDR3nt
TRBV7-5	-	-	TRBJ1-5	CVRSLGAGTGVGNQPQHF	TGTGTCAGAAGCTTAGGCGCCGGGACAGGGGTAGGTAATCAGCCCCAGCATTTT
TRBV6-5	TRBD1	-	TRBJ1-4	CASRPGQPNEKLFF	TGTGCCAGCAGACCGGGACAGCCTAATGAAAAACTGTTTTTT
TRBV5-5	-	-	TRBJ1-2	CASSLGPSNNYGYTF	TGTGCCAGCAGCCTGGGACCGAGTAATAACTATGGCTACACCTTC
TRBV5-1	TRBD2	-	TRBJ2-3	CASSSGLAASTDTQYF	TGCGCCAGCAGCTCGGGACTAGCGGCTAGCACAGATACGCAGTATTTT
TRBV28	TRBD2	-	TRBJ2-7	CASRRGTSGDYEQYF	TGTGCCAGCAGAAGAGGGACTAGCGGGGACTACGAGCAGTACTTC
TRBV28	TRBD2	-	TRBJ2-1	CASSSPSGRGSNEQFF	TGTGCCAGCAGTTCCCCTAGCGGGAGGGGAAGTAATGAGCAGTTCTTC
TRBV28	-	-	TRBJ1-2	CASSLTARNYGYTF	TGTGCCAGCAGTTTGACAGCCCGTAACTATGGCTACACCTTC
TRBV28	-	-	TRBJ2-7	CATTGAREQYF	TGTGCCACTACGGGGGCACGCGAGCAGTACTTC
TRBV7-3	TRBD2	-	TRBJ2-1	CASRRTSGTNEQFF	TGTGCCAGCCGTCGGACTAGCGGGACGAATGAGCAGTTCTTC
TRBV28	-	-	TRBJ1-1	CASSPPYITEAFF	TGTGCCAGCAGCCCACCTTATATCACTGAAGCTTTCTTT
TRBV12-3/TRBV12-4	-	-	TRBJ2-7	CASTQAYEQYF	TGTGCCAGCACTCAAGCCTACGAGCAGTACTTC
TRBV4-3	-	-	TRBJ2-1	CASSRDVTKREQFF	TGCGCCAGCAGCCGAGATGTGACCAAACGTGAGCAGTTCTTC
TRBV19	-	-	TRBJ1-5	CASSRGGGFNNQPQHF	TGTGCCAGTAGCCGAGGAGGGGGTTTTAACAATCAGCCCCAGCATTTT
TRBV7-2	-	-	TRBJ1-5	CASSLEGFRGQPQHF	TGTGCCAGCAGTCTAGAGGGGTTCCGCGGTCAGCCCCAGCATTTT
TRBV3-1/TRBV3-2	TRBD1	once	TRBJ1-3	CASSQDVGTGALGTGNTIYF	TGTGCCAGCAGCCAAGATGTAGGGACAGGGGCCCTTGGAACTGGAAACACCATATATTTT
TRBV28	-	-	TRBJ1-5	CASSSITQHF	TGTGCCAGCAGTAGCATTACCCAGCATTTT
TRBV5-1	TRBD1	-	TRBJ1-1	CASSLTGELKAFF	TGCGCCAGCAGCCTGACAGGGGAGTTAAAAGCTTTCTTT
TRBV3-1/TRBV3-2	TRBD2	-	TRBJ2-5	CASSRVAGDRETQYF	TGTGCCAGCAGCCGAGTAGCGGGAGATAGGGAGACCCAGTACTTC
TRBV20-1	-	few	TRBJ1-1	CSYQKITEAFF	TGCAGTTACCAAAAAATCACTGAAGCTTTCTTT
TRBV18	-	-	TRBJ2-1	CASSLGPYNEQFF	TGTGCCAGCTCACTCGGCCCCTACAATGAGCAGTTCTTC
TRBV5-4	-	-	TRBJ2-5	CASSLRVGQTQETQYF	TGTGCCAGCAGCTTGAGGGTGGGGCAGACCCAAGAGACCCAGTACTTC
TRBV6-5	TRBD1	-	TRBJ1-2	CASSFPQGAGNYGYTF	TGTGCCAGCAGTTTCCCCCAGGGGGCAGGCAACTATGGCTACACCTTC
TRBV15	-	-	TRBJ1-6	CATSTDGASGSPLHF	TGTGCCACCAGCACCGACGGGGCCTCGGGTTCACCCCTCCACTTT
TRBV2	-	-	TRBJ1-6	CASSFNSYNSPLHF	TGTGCCAGCAGTTTCAACAGCTATAATTCACCCCTCCACTTT
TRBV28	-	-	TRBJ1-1	CASSLIDTEAFF	TGTGCCAGCAGTTTAATCGACACTGAAGCTTTCTTT
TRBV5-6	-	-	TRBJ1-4	CASSPQGVNEKLFF	TGTGCCAGCAGCCCACAGGGTGTTAATGAAAAACTGTTTTTT
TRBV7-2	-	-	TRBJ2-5	CASSLAPRVSGATQYF	TGTGCCAGCAGCTTAGCCCCACGGGTTTCAGGGGCGACCCAGTACTTC
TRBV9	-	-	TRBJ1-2	CASSPQVGSGYYTF	TGTGCCAGCAGCCCACAGGTCGGTAGTGGATACTACACCTTC
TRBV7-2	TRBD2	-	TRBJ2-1	CASSLVSSGGYNEQFF	TGTGCCAGCAGCTTAGTGTCTAGCGGGGGCTACAATGAGCAGTTCTTC
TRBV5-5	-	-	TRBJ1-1	CASSLRGLDTEAFF	TGTGCCAGCAGCTTGCGGGGGTTGGACACTGAAGCTTTCTTT
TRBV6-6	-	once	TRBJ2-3	CASRLGQTDTQYF	TGTGCCAGCAGACTCGGACAGACAGATACGCAGTATTTT
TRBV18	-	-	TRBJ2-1	CASSGATDNEQFF	TGTGCCAGCTCGGGGGCAACGGACAATGAGCAGTTCTTC
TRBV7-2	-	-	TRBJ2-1	CASSLGGPGVNEQFF	TGTGCCAGCAGCTTAGGCGGCCCCGGGGTGAATGAGCAGTTCTTC
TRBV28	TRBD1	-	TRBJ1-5	CASIGAIGQGVRPQHF	TGTGCCAGCATCGGCGCCATTGGACAGGGTGTAAGGCCCCAGCATTTT
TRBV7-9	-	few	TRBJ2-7	CASSFTAAPGYEQYF	TGTGCCAGCAGCTTTACCGCGGCCCCGGGCTACGAGCAGTACTTC
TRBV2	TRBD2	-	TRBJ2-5	CANKKRESYGETQYF	TGTGCCAACAAAAAGCGGGAGAGTTACGGAGAGACCCAGTACTTC
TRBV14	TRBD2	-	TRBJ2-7	CASSQGGGYSGSYEQYF	TGTGCCAGCAGCCAAGGCGGAGGTTATAGCGGGAGCTACGAGCAGTACTTC
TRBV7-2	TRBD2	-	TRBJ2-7	CASSGKIGTSGSYEQYF	TGTGCCAGCAGCGGGAAAATCGGGACTAGCGGGAGCTACGAGCAGTACTTC
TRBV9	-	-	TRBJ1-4	CASSVDRGREKLFF	TGTGCCAGCAGCGTCGATAGGGGCCGTGAAAAACTGTTTTTT
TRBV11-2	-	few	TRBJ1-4	CASGQSPNEKLFF	TGTGCCAGCGGACAGTCCCCGAATGAAAAACTGTTTTTT
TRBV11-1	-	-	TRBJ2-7	CASSAPWGVSSYEQYF	TGTGCCAGCAGCGCACCATGGGGGGTAAGCTCCTACGAGCAGTACTTC
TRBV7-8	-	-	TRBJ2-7	CASSLVALSSYEQYF	TGTGCCAGCAGCTTAGTGGCGTTGAGCTCCTACGAGCAGTACTTC
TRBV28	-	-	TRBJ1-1	CASSLYPAFAAFF	TGTGCCAGCAGTTTATACCCCGCTTTTGCCGCTTTCTTT
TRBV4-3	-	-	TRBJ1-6	CASSPTLLNSPLHF	TGCGCCAGCAGCCCCACCCTCCTAAATTCACCCCTCCACTTT
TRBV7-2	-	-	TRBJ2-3	CASSLTRGVSDTQYF	TGTGCCAGCAGCCTAACTCGTGGGGTTTCAGATACGCAGTATTTT
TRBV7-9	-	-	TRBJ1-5	CASSQGSGPEGNQPQHF	TGTGCCAGCAGCCAGGGGTCAGGGCCCGAAGGGAATCAGCCCCAGCATTTT
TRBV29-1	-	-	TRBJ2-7	CSVENWARGEQYF	TGCAGCGTTGAAAACTGGGCCCGAGGCGAGCAGTACTTC
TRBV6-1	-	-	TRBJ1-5	CASREGDQPQHF	TGTGCCAGCAGAGAAGGGGATCAGCCCCAGCATTTT
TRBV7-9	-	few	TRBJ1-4	CASSLGRDGDEKLFF	TGTGCCAGCAGCTTAGGCCGGGACGGGGATGAAAAACTGTTTTTT
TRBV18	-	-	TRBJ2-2	CASSPGSQSTGGELFF	TGTGCCAGCTCACCTGGGAGCCAGAGTACAGGCGGGGAGCTGTTTTTT
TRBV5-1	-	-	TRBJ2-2	CASSLRASNTGELFF	TGCGCCAGCAGCTTGCGGGCCTCGAACACCGGGGAGCTGTTTTTT
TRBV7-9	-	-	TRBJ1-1	CASSLEGGAEAFF	TGTGCCAGCAGCTTAGAGGGTGGTGCTGAAGCTTTCTTT
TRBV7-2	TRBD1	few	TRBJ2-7	CASSADRGLPEQYF	TGTGCCAGCAGCGCCGACAGGGGGCTGCCCGAGCAGTACTTC
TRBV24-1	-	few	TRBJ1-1	CATTQLTRNTEAFF	TGTGCCACGACCCAATTGACAAGGAACACTGAAGCTTTCTTT
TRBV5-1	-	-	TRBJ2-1	CASSLVGDTSYNEQFF	TGCGCCAGCAGCTTGGTGGGGGACACTTCCTACAATGAGCAGTTCTTC
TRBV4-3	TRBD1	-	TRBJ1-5	CASSATGGAQPQHF	TGCGCCAGCAGCGCAACAGGGGGTGCCCAGCCCCAGCATTTT
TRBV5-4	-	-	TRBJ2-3	CASTQPGASSTDTQYF	TGTGCCAGCACCCAACCCGGGGCGTCTAGCACAGATACGCAGTATTTT